A single sample is the source of the 12 T cell receptor beta chains below, sequenced in a study of T-cell memory formation after mild COVID-19. TCRdb redid the calling of the 5' RACE reads with MiXCR, one entry per CDR3 protein. The sample shows 200,000 to 250,000 distinct CDR3 sequences, approximately 15% of them seen only once. Input material: PBMCs or a T cell subset sorted from them (not recorded which). The receptors here all came from an adult woman who had mild COVID-19 (a few samples of this study predate the infection). Cell type and time point are not known.

The gene calls are TRBV6-5 and TRBJ2-5; 7 bases agree with TRBD1. This CDR3 comprises 16 residues. V was pared by 0 bases and J by 2 bases, with 6 bases of the junction left unmatched. Germline V gene lookup returns CDR1 MNHEY and CDR2 SVGAGI. The CDR3 is CASSYSSGGTQETQYF. The DNA of the CDR3 is TGTGCCAGCAGTTACTCCTCAGGGGGAACTCAAGAGACCCAGTACTTC.

The rearrangement joins TRBV5-1 to TRBJ1-5, with D unclear. Germline-derived CDR1 and CDR2 are SGHRS and YFSETQ. V was clipped by 8 bases and J by 6 bases, with 9 bases between them. CDR3 length equals 11 residues. The DNA of the CDR3 is TGCGCCAGAAATGGGAGTCAGCCCCAGCATTTT. Amino acid sequence: CARNGSQPQHF.

V usage is TRBV12-3 or TRBV12-4 and J usage is TRBJ2-5, with 9 bases that match TRBD1. J was trimmed by 7 bases and V by 4 bases; bases with no gene match: 4. The CDR3 is 13 residues long. The CDR3 loop reads CASSSRQGGTQYF. In DNA, the CDR3 is TGTGCCAGCAGTTCTCGACAGGGGGGGACCCAGTACTTC.

In its sample, this clonotype was seen a few times. This chain links TRBV27 with TRBJ1-1; the D gene is possibly TRBD1 (5 bases). Trimming shortened V by 4 bases and J by 6 bases, and 15 bases separated the two germline ends. This CDR3 has 14 residues. CDR1 MNHEY and CDR2 SMNVEV come from the germline V gene (reference sequence). The CDR3: CASSSSRAGSEAFF. CDR3 nucleotides: TGTGCCAGCAGTTCGTCCCGTGCAGGGTCTGAAGCTTTCTTT.

This clonotype was found a few times. The J gene is TRBJ2-1, the V gene TRBV29-1; tentative D call: TRBD2 (5 bases). Germline lookup yields CDR1 SQVTM and CDR2 ANQGSEA. This CDR3 is 15 amino acids long. The V and J ends lost 3 bases and 7 bases respectively, with 19 bases between them. The CDR3 loop is CSVDPDRRRGNEQFF. The CDR3 nucleotides read TGCAGCGTTGACCCAGACCGACGACGAGGGAATGAGCAGTTCTTC.

The genes are TRBV3-1 and TRBJ1-2; TRBD1 is a possible D gene (5 bases). The CDR3 runs 15 residues. CDR1 LGHDT and CDR2 YNNKEL come from the germline V gene (reference sequence). V lost 2 bases and J 7 bases, leaving 17 bases between the germline ends. CDR3 residues: CASSQPSSRESGYTF. CDR3 DNA: TGTGCCAGCAGCCAACCAAGTAGCAGGGAATCTGGCTACACCTTC.

This clonotype appeared a few times. The chain uses TRBV6-2 or TRBV6-3 and TRBJ1-5, with TRBD1 as a possible D gene (5 bases). The germline V gene has CDR1 MNHEY and CDR2 SVGEGT. Between the trimmed V and J ends, which lost 1 base and 5 bases, there was a span of 9 bases. The CDR3 consists of 14 residues. CDR3 sequence (DNA): TGTGCCAGCAGTTACTACCGGGGCGATCAGCCCCAGCATTTT. This sequence encodes CASSYYRGDQPQHF.

Only a few counts were recorded for this clonotype. V and J are TRBV2 and TRBJ2-5, with D perhaps TRBD1 (6 bases). Trimming took 3 bases from V and 2 from J, leaving 22 bases between them. Germline V gives CDR1 SNHLY, CDR2 FYNNEI. This CDR3 has 18 amino acids. CDR3 DNA: TGTGCCAGCAGTGAGCGGCCTTATCAGGGGTCTCCACAAGAGACCCAGTACTTC. This gives the protein CASSERPYQGSPQETQYF.

Only a few counts were recorded for this clonotype. The V call is TRBV24-1, the J call TRBJ2-3, with 7 bases matching TRBD1. The CDR3 covers 19 residues. The J segment lost 3 bases and the V segment lost 6 bases, leaving 20 bases of the junction unmatched. Germline CDR1 KGHDR, CDR2 SFDVKD. The CDR3 nucleotides are TGTGCCACCAGTAGCCGGACCGGACAGGCAGGGCGAAGGACAGATACGCAGTATTTT. This encodes CATSSRTGQAGRRTDTQYF.

V and J are TRBV12-3 or TRBV12-4 and TRBJ1-3, with 8 positions matching TRBD1. V shed 6 bases and J 0 bases; nucleotides not matched to a gene: 4. The CDR3 loop spans 15 amino acids. The CDR3 spells CASSRTGGSGNTIYF. In DNA, the CDR3 is TGTGCCAGCAGCCGCACAGGGGGCTCTGGAAACACCATATATTTT.

This clonotype showed up just a few times. This sequence joins TRBV5-1 and TRBJ2-5; 9 bases fit TRBD1. Trimming cost V 4 bases and J 2 bases; bases outside gene matches: 3. The germline CDR1 and CDR2 sequences are SGHRS and YFSETQ. The CDR3 runs to 14 residues. The CDR3 here is CASSRQGVQETQYF. Written as DNA, the CDR3 is TGCGCCAGCAGCCGACAGGGGGTTCAAGAGACCCAGTACTTC.

The table lists this clonotype with a few counts. The V call is TRBV29-1, the J call TRBJ2-1; 8 nucleotides match TRBD2. This CDR3 has 13 amino acids. Germline-derived CDR1 and CDR2 are SQVTM and ANQGSEA. The J segment lost 7 bases and the V segment lost 1 base, leaving 3 bases of the junction unmatched. The CDR3 region is CSVEGRGANEQFF. In DNA form, the CDR3 reads TGCAGCGTTGAAGGGCGGGGGGCGAATGAGCAGTTCTTC.